This entry describes one TCR beta chain. TCRdb re-derived calls from the RT-PCR reads in MiXCR, one entry per CDR3 protein. The sample lists more than 600,000 distinct CDR3 sequences; 14% were seen once. This CDR3 comprises 15 residues. The germline V gene has CDR1 DFQATT and CDR2 SNEGSKA (reference sequence). The source material was memory CD4+ T cells from blood. The chain couples TRBV20-1 to TRBJ2-1; the match to TRBD2 covers 8 bases. This clonotype was obtained from a female donor in good health, serving as a healthy control. In nucleotides, the CDR3 is TGCAGCGCCCTTTACGGGGGGGTGTTCTACAATGAGCAGTTCTTC. It translates to CSALYGGVFYNEQFF.